The rows below give T cell receptor beta chains drawn from one sample of a study of blood T cell repertoires in COVID-19. TCRdb's copy holds only in-frame clones and misses some; the assay was immunoSEQ multiplex PCR. The repertoire holds about 100,000 clones, with approximately 84% as singletons. The material sequenced was peripheral blood. These receptors were collected from a man aged 30 to 39 in a cohort sampled during active COVID-19. The CDR3 runs from the conserved cysteine through the conserved F or W. The D gene is left open where the match is weak. Only some rows state a clone size, as once, few, many or a class for expanded clones.

>TRBD1|-|TRBV7-8|TRBJ1-5
CASSPGTAPNQPQHF
TGTGCCAGCAGCCCCGGGACAGCGCCCAATCAGCCCCAGCATTTT
>-|-|TRBV7-9|TRBJ1-5
CASSFRGAQPQHF
TGTGCCAGCAGCTTCAGGGGTGCACAGCCCCAGCATTTT
>TRBD2|-|TRBV11-2|TRBJ2-7
CASSSGGTSGYRSYEQYF
TGTGCCAGCTCCTCCGGGGGGACTAGCGGGTATCGCTCCTACGAGCAGTACTTC
>TRBD2|-|TRBV9|TRBJ2-3
CASSPGLDTDTQYF
TGTGCCAGCAGCCCAGGACTAGACACAGATACGCAGTATTTT
>-|-|TRBV5-4|TRBJ1-4
CASSTFGQNEKLFF
TGTGCCAGCAGCACATTCGGACAGAATGAAAAACTGTTTTTT
>-|few|TRBV2|TRBJ1-1
CASSESAEAFF
TGTGCCAGCAGTGAATCCGCTGAAGCTTTCTTT
>TRBD1|once|TRBV30|TRBJ1-2
CAWSAGQALGYTF
TGTGCCTGGAGTGCTGGACAGGCACTGGGCTACACCTTC
>-|-|TRBV28|TRBJ2-1
CASSSGDNEQFF
TGTGCCAGCAGTTCAGGGGACAATGAGCAGTTCTTC
>-|-|TRBV12-2|TRBJ1-1
CASRPHPSTVTTEAFF
TGTGCAAGTCGCCCCCACCCATCGACAGTAACGACTGAAGCTTTCTTT
>-|-|TRBV3-1/TRBV3-2|TRBJ1-1
CASSQGTVNTEAFF
TGTGCCAGCAGCCAAGGGACAGTCAACACTGAAGCTTTCTTT
>-|-|TRBV18|TRBJ2-7
CASSLQGLEQYF
TGTGCCAGCTCACTACAGGGTTTAGAGCAGTACTTC
>-|-|TRBV7-9|TRBJ2-6
CASSLRVSGANVLTF
TGTGCCAGCAGCCTCAGGGTCTCTGGGGCCAACGTCCTGACTTTC
>-|-|TRBV6-6|TRBJ1-1
CASSYGFEGLETEAFF
TGTGCCAGCAGTTATGGGTTTGAGGGCTTGGAGACTGAAGCTTTCTTT
>-|-|TRBV30|TRBJ2-6
CAWSLGGDGANVLTF
TGTGCCTGGAGTCTAGGGGGAGATGGGGCCAACGTCCTGACTTTC
>TRBD1|once|TRBV5-1|TRBJ1-4
CASSLVGGDEKLFF
TGCGCCAGCAGCTTGGTAGGGGGCGATGAAAAACTGTTTTTT
>-|-|TRBV27|TRBJ2-2
CASSIPGPRGTGELFF
TGTGCCAGCAGTATACCGGGACCGCGGGGCACCGGGGAGCTGTTTTTT
>-|-|TRBV5-4|TRBJ2-1
CASSLPLGDEQFF
TGTGCCAGCAGCTTGCCCCTAGGGGATGAGCAGTTCTTC